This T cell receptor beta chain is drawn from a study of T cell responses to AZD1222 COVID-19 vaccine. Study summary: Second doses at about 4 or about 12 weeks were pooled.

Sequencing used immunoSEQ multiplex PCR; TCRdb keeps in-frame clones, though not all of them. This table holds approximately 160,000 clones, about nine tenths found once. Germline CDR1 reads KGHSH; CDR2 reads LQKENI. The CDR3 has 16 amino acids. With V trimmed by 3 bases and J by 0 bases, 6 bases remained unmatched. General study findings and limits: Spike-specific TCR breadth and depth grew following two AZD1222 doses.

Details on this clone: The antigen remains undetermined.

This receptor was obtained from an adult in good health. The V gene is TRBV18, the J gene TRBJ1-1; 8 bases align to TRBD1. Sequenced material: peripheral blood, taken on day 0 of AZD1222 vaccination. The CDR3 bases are TGTGCCAGCTCACCCGGGGACAGGCTAGTGAACACTGAAGCTTTCTTT. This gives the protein CASSPGDRLVNTEAFF.